This is a list of T cell receptor beta chains from one sample in a study of blood T cell repertoires in COVID-19. Using immunoSEQ multiplex PCR, the repertoire was profiled, and TCRdb retains in-frame clones only, with some absent. The table records under 130,000 clones, 65% to 90% of them present only once. Sequences were obtained from peripheral blood. The receptors derive from a man aged 45-65 years with acute or convalescent COVID-19. The CDR3 runs from the conserved cysteine through the conserved F or W. The D gene is left open where the match is weak. Size is stated for part of the rows, as once, few or many counts, or as a class when the clone is expanded.

CDR3	DNA	D	V	J	size
CASSFTILSDNEQFF	TGTGCCAGCAGCTTTACCATTCTAAGTGACAATGAGCAGTTCTTC	.	TRBV27	TRBJ2-1	.
CASSLVTGAGNTIYF	TGTGCCAGCAGCTTAGTTACAGGGGCCGGAAACACCATATATTTT	TRBD1	TRBV11-2	TRBJ1-3	.
CSATGDYGYTF	TGCAGTGCTACAGGGGACTATGGCTACACCTTC	.	TRBV20-1	TRBJ1-2	.
CAIRYPPSGGIRTDTQYF	TGTGCCATCCGTTACCCCCCTAGCGGGGGGATTCGTACAGATACGCAGTATTTT	TRBD2	TRBV10-3	TRBJ2-3	.
CASSFRLAGGTDTQYF	TGTGCCAGCAGCTTCCGACTAGCGGGTGGCACAGATACGCAGTATTTT	TRBD2	TRBV5-4	TRBJ2-3	.
CASSLAGGVVETQYF	TGTGCCAGCAGCTTAGCAGGCGGGGTAGTGGAGACCCAGTACTTC	.	TRBV7-9	TRBJ2-5	.
CASSVEGMNTEAFF	TGTGCCAGCAGCGTCGAGGGAATGAACACTGAAGCTTTCTTT	.	TRBV9	TRBJ1-1	.
CASSPRSDVNEKLFF	TGTGCCAGCTCACCACGGTCAGATGTTAATGAAAAACTGTTTTTT	.	TRBV18	TRBJ1-4	.
CASSLLAGFMNTEAFF	TGTGCCAGCAGTTTGCTGGCAGGGTTCATGAACACTGAAGCTTTCTTT	.	TRBV27	TRBJ1-1	.
CASSSPDTLYQPQHF	TGTGCCAGTAGTTCCCCGGACACCTTATATCAGCCCCAGCATTTT	.	TRBV19	TRBJ1-5	.
CASSQDRTSGNEQFF	TGTGCCAGCAGCCAAGATCGGACTAGCGGGAATGAGCAGTTCTTC	TRBD2	TRBV4-2	TRBJ2-1	.
CASSVDGRQNTEAFF	TGTGCCAGCAGCGTAGACGGGAGACAGAACACTGAAGCTTTCTTT	.	TRBV9	TRBJ1-1	.
CASRANGGINTQYF	TGTGCCAGCAGAGCTAACGGGGGGATCAATACGCAGTATTTT	TRBD2	TRBV2	TRBJ2-3	.
CASSYRLAGGGRTGELFF	TGTGCCAGCAGTTACCGGCTAGCGGGAGGGGGGCGCACCGGGGAGCTGTTTTTT	TRBD2	TRBV6-2/TRBV6-3	TRBJ2-2	.
CASSELAGPTVGQFF	TGTGCCAGCAGCGAACTAGCGGGGCCCACGGTGGGGCAGTTCTTC	TRBD2	TRBV7-9	TRBJ2-1	.
CASSTQTGGGGYTF	TGTGCCAGCAGCACCCAGACAGGGGGCGGCGGCTACACCTTC	TRBD1	TRBV7-2	TRBJ1-2	.
CASSPLDRGSGNTIYF	TGTGCCAGCTCACCCCTTGACAGGGGCTCTGGAAACACCATATATTTT	TRBD1	TRBV18	TRBJ1-3	.
CASSSASGGYNEQFF	TGTGCCAGCAGTTCCGCTAGCGGGGGTTACAATGAGCAGTTCTTC	TRBD2	TRBV28	TRBJ2-1	.
CASRPTGGATEAFF	TGTGCCAGCAGGCCAACAGGGGGCGCAACTGAAGCTTTCTTT	TRBD1	TRBV28	TRBJ1-1	.
CSVEESGPTGELFF	TGCAGCGTTGAGGAGAGCGGACCCACCGGGGAGCTGTTTTTT	.	TRBV29-1	TRBJ2-2	.
CASSEALARNYGYTF	TGTGCCAGCAGTGAAGCGCTGGCCAGAAACTATGGCTACACCTTC	.	TRBV6-1	TRBJ1-2	.
CAISATDRGLHNEQFF	TGTGCCATTTCGGCCACAGACAGGGGACTTCACAATGAGCAGTTCTTC	TRBD1	TRBV19	TRBJ2-1	.
CASSKTPGSCGETQYF	TGTGCCAGCAGCAAAACCCCGGGGTCTTGTGGAGAGACCCAGTACTTC	.	TRBV21-1	TRBJ2-5	.
CASSLRGLDGYTF	TGTGCCAGCAGCTTACGGGGTCTGGATGGCTACACCTTC	.	TRBV7-9	TRBJ1-2	.
CASSVAPAGELYEQYF	TGTGCCAGCAGCGTAGCTCCAGCGGGAGAACTCTACGAGCAGTACTTC	TRBD2	TRBV9	TRBJ2-7	few
CASSYTTSGRASEQFF	TGTGCCAGCAGTTACACGACTAGCGGGAGGGCTTCTGAGCAGTTCTTC	TRBD2	TRBV6-5	TRBJ2-1	.
CASSLVRRSSYNEQFF	TGTGCCAGCAGCTTAGTTAGGCGGAGCTCCTACAATGAGCAGTTCTTC	.	TRBV11-3	TRBJ2-1	.
CASSLAAASSYNEQFF	TGCGCCAGCAGCTTGGCCGCAGCTAGCTCCTACAATGAGCAGTTCTTC	.	TRBV5-1	TRBJ2-1	.
CASSQDLGGGGTDTQYF	TGTGCCAGCAGCCAAGATCTCGGGGGGGGCGGCACAGATACGCAGTATTTT	TRBD2	TRBV4-2	TRBJ2-3	few
CAWSVSGDSPLHF	TGTGCCTGGAGTGTATCGGGGGACTCACCCCTCCACTTT	.	TRBV30	TRBJ1-6	few
CASSTRPTSYEQYF	TGTGCCAGCAGCACGAGGCCTACATCCTACGAGCAGTACTTC	.	TRBV9	TRBJ2-7	.
CASSRPRTFTKSGNVLTF	TGTGCCAGCAGCCGGCCGCGCACCTTCACAAAGTCGGGCAACGTCCTGACTTTC	.	TRBV3-1/TRBV3-2	TRBJ2-6	.
CASSIDPSSRKLFF	TGTGCCAGCAGCATTGATCCGTCCTCCAGAAAACTGTTTTTT	.	TRBV28	TRBJ1-4	few
CASSDSYGYTF	TGTGCCAGCAGTGACAGCTATGGCTACACCTTC	.	TRBV6-1	TRBJ1-2	.
CASSLVGVGQPQHF	TGTGCCAGCAGCTTAGTCGGGGTGGGCCAGCCCCAGCATTTT	.	TRBV7-2	TRBJ1-5	once
CASRYSGLAGESYNEQFF	TGTGCCAGCAGATACTCGGGACTAGCGGGTGAATCCTACAATGAGCAGTTCTTC	TRBD2	TRBV2	TRBJ2-1	.